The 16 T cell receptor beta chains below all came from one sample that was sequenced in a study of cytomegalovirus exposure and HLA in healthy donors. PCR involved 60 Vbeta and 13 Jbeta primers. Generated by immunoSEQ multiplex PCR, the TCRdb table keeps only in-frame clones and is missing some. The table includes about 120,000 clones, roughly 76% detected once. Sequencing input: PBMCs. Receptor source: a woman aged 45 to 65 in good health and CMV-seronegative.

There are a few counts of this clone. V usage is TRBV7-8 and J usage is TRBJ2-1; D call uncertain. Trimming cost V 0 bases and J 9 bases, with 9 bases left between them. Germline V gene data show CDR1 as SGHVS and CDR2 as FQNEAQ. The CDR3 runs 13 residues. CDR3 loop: CASSLALTIEQFF. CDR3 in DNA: TGTGCCAGCAGCTTAGCGCTAACTATTGAGCAGTTCTTC.

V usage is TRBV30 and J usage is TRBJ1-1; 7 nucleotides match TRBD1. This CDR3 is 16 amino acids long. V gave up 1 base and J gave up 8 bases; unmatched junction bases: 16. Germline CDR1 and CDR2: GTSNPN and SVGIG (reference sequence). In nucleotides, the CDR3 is TGTGCCTGGAGTGACCCGGACAGGAGGCCCTGGTGGGAAGCTTTCTTT. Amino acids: CAWSDPDRRPWWEAFF.

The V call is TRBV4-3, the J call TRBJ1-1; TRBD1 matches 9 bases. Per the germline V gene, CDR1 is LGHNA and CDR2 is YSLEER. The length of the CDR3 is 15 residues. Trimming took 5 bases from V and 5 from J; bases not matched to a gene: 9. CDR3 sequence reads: CASSESGTGLTEAFF. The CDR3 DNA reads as TGCGCCAGCAGCGAAAGCGGGACAGGGTTAACTGAAGCTTTCTTT.

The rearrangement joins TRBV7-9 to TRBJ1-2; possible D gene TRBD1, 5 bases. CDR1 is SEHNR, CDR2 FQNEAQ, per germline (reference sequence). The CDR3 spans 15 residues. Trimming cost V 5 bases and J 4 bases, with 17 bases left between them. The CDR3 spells CASSDPGAVAYGYTF. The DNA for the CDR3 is TGTGCCAGCAGCGACCCTGGGGCAGTTGCCTATGGCTACACCTTC.

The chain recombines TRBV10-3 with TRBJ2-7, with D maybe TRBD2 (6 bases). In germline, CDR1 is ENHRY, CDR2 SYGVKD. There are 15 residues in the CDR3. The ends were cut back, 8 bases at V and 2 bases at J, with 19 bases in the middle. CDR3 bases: TGTGCCATCGGGGAGTCGGCTAGCGAGACCTACGAGCAGTACTTC. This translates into CAIGESASETYEQYF.

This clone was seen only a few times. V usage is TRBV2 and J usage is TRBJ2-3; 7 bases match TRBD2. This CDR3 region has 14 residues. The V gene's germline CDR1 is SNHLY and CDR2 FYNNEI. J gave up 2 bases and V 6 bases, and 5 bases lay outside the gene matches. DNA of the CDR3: TGTGCCAGCAGCGTACTAGCGTACACAGATACGCAGTATTTT. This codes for CASSVLAYTDTQYF.

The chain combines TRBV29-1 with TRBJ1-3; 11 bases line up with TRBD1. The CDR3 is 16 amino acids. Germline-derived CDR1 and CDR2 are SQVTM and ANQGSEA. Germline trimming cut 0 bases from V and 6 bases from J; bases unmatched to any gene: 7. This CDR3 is CSVEEGDRGWPNTIYF. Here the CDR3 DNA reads TGCAGCGTTGAAGAAGGGGACAGGGGGTGGCCAAACACCATATATTTT.

CDR3 DNA sequence: TGTGCCAGCAGGTCATGGGGGGTGAACACTGAAGCTTTCTTT. Its protein product is CASRSWGVNTEAFF. The J gene is TRBJ1-1, the V gene TRBV28; weak D call: TRBD1 (5 bases). The CDR3 spans 14 residues. CDR1 MDHEN and CDR2 SYDVKM come from the germline V gene. V dropped 6 bases and J dropped 0 bases, with 11 bases sitting between them.

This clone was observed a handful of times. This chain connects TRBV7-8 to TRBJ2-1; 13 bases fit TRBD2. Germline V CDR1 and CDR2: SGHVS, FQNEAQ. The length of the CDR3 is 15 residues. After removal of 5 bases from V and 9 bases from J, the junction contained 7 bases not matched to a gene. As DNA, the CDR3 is TGTGCCAGCAGCCCCCGGACTAGCGGGAGCGGTGAGCAGTTCTTC. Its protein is CASSPRTSGSGEQFF.

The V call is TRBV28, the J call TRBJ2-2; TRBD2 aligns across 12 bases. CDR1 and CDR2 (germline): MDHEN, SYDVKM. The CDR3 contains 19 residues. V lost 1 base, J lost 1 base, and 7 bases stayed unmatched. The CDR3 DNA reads TGTGCCAGCAGTTTATCTACAGCGGGACTAGCGGGGAACACCGGGGAGCTGTTTTTT. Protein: CASSLSTAGLAGNTGELFF. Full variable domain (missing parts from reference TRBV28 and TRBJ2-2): DVKVTQSSRYLVKRTGEKVFLECVQDMDHENMFWYRQDPGLGLRLIYFSYDVKMKEKGDIPEGYSVSREKKERFSLILESASTNQTSMYLCASSLSTAGLAGNTGELFFGEGSRLTVL.

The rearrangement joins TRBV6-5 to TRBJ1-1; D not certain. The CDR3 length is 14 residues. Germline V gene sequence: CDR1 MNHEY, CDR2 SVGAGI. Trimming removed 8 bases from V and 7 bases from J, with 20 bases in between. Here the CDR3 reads CASGRVGIEHEAFF. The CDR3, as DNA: TGTGCCAGCGGGCGGGTGGGGATTGAGCATGAAGCTTTCTTT.

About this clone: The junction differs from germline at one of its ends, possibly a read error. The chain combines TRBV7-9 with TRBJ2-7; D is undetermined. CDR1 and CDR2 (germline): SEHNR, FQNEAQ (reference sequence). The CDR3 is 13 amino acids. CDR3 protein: CSSSPRFYYEQYF. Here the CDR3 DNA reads TGTTCCAGCAGCCCCAGGTTTTACTACGAGCAGTACTTC.

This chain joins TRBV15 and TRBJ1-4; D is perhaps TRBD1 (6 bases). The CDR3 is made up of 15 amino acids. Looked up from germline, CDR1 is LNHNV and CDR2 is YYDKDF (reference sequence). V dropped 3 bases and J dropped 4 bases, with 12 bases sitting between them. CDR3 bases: TGTGCCACCAGCAGGAGGGACACCTATAATGAAAAACTGTTTTTT. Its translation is CATSRRDTYNEKLFF.

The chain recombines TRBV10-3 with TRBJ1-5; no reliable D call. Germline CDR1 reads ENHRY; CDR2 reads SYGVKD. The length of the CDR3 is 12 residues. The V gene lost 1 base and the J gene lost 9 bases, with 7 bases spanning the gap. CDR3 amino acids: CAISELVGPQHF. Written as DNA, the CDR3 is TGTGCCATCAGTGAGTTGGTCGGGCCCCAGCATTTT.

CDR3 nucleotide sequence: TGTGCCAGTAAGGTCCAGGTTGGCAGCAATCAGCCCCAGCATTTT. Translation gives CASKVQVGSNQPQHF. The V and J genes are TRBV19 and TRBJ1-5; D call uncertain. Between the trimmed V and J ends, which lost 7 bases and 1 base, there was a span of 14 bases. CDR3 length: 15 amino acids. Germline lookup yields CDR1 LNHDA and CDR2 SQIVND (reference sequence).

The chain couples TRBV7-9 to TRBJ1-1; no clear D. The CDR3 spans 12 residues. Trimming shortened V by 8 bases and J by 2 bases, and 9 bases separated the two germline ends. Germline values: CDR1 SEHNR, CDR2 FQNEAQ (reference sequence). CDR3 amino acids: CASRNSNTEAFF. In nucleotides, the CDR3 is TGTGCCAGCCGAAACAGCAACACTGAAGCTTTCTTT.